These T cell receptor beta chains were read from a single sample in a study of cytomegalovirus exposure and HLA in healthy donors. Assay used: immunoSEQ multiplex PCR; TCRdb lists only in-frame clones, some missing. The repertoire has tens of thousands of clones, roughly 61% of them found once; the top ten carry 15%. Sequenced material: PBMCs. All receptors come from a woman aged 40 to 50 in good health and CMV-seropositive. Both conserved end residues are part of each CDR3. D genes are given only for firm matches. Rows may omit the clone size; those that give it use once, few, many or a size class.

abundance: few; v_gene: TRBV7-2; j_gene: TRBJ2-1; d_gene: TRBD2; CDR3nt: TGTGCCAGCAGCTTAAGAACCACTAGCGGGAGAAGAATTGAGCAGTTCTTC; CDR3aa: CASSLRTTSGRRIEQFF
abundance: NA; v_gene: TRBV9; j_gene: TRBJ1-2; d_gene: TRBD1; CDR3nt: TGTGCCAGCAGCACTCAGGGACAGTCCAACTATGGCTACACCTTC; CDR3aa: CASSTQGQSNYGYTF
abundance: NA; v_gene: TRBV6-1; j_gene: TRBJ2-1; d_gene: TRBD2; CDR3nt: TGTGCCAGCAGCCTAAACGGGGGGACTCCTCAGTTCTTC; CDR3aa: CASSLNGGTPQFF
abundance: few; v_gene: TRBV5-1; j_gene: TRBJ2-7; d_gene: NA; CDR3nt: TGCGCCAGCAGCCCAGTTGCGGGCGGCACCTACGAGCAGTACTTC; CDR3aa: CASSPVAGGTYEQYF
abundance: NA; v_gene: TRBV28; j_gene: TRBJ1-2; d_gene: NA; CDR3nt: TGTGCCAGCAGCGACAGCGCGGCTAACTATGGCTACACCTTC; CDR3aa: CASSDSAANYGYTF
abundance: NA; v_gene: TRBV15; j_gene: TRBJ1-2; d_gene: NA; CDR3nt: TGTGCCACCAGCAGAGATGCACTGAGCTATGGCTACACCTTC; CDR3aa: CATSRDALSYGYTF
abundance: NA; v_gene: TRBV4-3; j_gene: TRBJ2-3; d_gene: TRBD2; CDR3nt: TGCGCCAGCAGCCAAGACATTAGCGGGAGAACGAATACGCAGTATTTT; CDR3aa: CASSQDISGRTNTQYF
abundance: NA; v_gene: TRBV5-6; j_gene: TRBJ1-6; d_gene: TRBD1; CDR3nt: TGTGCCAGCAGCTTCGGGACAGGGGTGGGGTATAATTCACCCCTCCACTTT; CDR3aa: CASSFGTGVGYNSPLHF
abundance: NA; v_gene: TRBV4-2; j_gene: TRBJ2-7; d_gene: TRBD2; CDR3nt: TGTGCCAGCAGCCAACTACCCCGGGGGGACGTCGAGCAGTACTTC; CDR3aa: CASSQLPRGDVEQYF
abundance: NA; v_gene: TRBV14; j_gene: TRBJ2-7; d_gene: TRBD1; CDR3nt: TGTGCCAGCAGCACCCATGGGGGACAGGTATTGTTCTTC; CDR3aa: CASSTHGGQVLFF
abundance: NA; v_gene: TRBV30; j_gene: TRBJ2-1; d_gene: TRBD1; CDR3nt: TGTGCCTGGACAGGGACAGGGGGGCACAATGAGCAATTCTTC; CDR3aa: CAWTGTGGHNEQFF
abundance: NA; v_gene: TRBV9; j_gene: TRBJ2-1; d_gene: TRBD2; CDR3nt: TGTGCCAGCAGCGTAAGGGGTAGCGGGAGGATGAATGAGCAGTTCTTC; CDR3aa: CASSVRGSGRMNEQFF
abundance: NA; v_gene: TRBV5-1; j_gene: TRBJ2-7; d_gene: TRBD1; CDR3nt: TGCGCCAGCAGCTTGGGCGACAGGGACGAGCAGTACTTC; CDR3aa: CASSLGDRDEQYF
abundance: few; v_gene: TRBV19; j_gene: TRBJ2-7; d_gene: TRBD2; CDR3nt: TGTGCCAGTAACCGGGAGGGCGCCTACGAGCAGTACTTC; CDR3aa: CASNREGAYEQYF
abundance: NA; v_gene: TRBV5-6; j_gene: TRBJ2-5; d_gene: TRBD1; CDR3nt: TGTGCCAGCAGCACCGGGACAGTCCAAGAGACCCAGTACTTC; CDR3aa: CASSTGTVQETQYF
abundance: few; v_gene: TRBV11-2; j_gene: TRBJ1-2; d_gene: NA; CDR3nt: TGTGCCAGCAGCGTACAGGGCTACGGCTACACCTTC; CDR3aa: CASSVQGYGYTF
abundance: NA; v_gene: TRBV5-6; j_gene: TRBJ2-3; d_gene: NA; CDR3nt: TGTGCCAGCAGCTCCGCAGGCGGGAGCACAGATACGCAGTATTTT; CDR3aa: CASSSAGGSTDTQYF
abundance: NA; v_gene: TRBV5-1; j_gene: TRBJ2-7; d_gene: TRBD2; CDR3nt: TGCGCCAGCAGCTTACAAAGCGGGACTGGCGAGCAGTGCTTC; CDR3aa: CASSLQSGTGEQCF
abundance: NA; v_gene: TRBV14; j_gene: TRBJ2-5; d_gene: TRBD2; CDR3nt: TGTGCCAGCAGCACCCCCCTAGCGGGAGAAGAGACCCAGTACTTC; CDR3aa: CASSTPLAGEETQYF
abundance: NA; v_gene: TRBV9; j_gene: TRBJ2-7; d_gene: TRBD2; CDR3nt: TGTGCCAGCAGCGCCGGAACCGGACTAGCGGGAGGTTACGAGCAGTACTTC; CDR3aa: CASSAGTGLAGGYEQYF
abundance: NA; v_gene: TRBV28; j_gene: TRBJ1-4; d_gene: NA; CDR3nt: TGTGCCAGCAGCTCGGAGGGAGCAACTAATGAAAAACTGTTTTTT; CDR3aa: CASSSEGATNEKLFF
abundance: NA; v_gene: TRBV6-5; j_gene: TRBJ2-3; d_gene: NA; CDR3nt: TGTGCCAGCGGGAGAAAAGGCACAGATACGCAGTATTTT; CDR3aa: CASGRKGTDTQYF
abundance: NA; v_gene: TRBV7-2; j_gene: TRBJ2-7; d_gene: TRBD2; CDR3nt: TGTGCCAGCAGCTTATTTGGCCTAGCGGGAGACTACGAGCAGTACTTC; CDR3aa: CASSLFGLAGDYEQYF
abundance: few; v_gene: TRBV5-8; j_gene: TRBJ2-1; d_gene: NA; CDR3nt: TGTGCCAGCAGCTTTGCGGGGGCCTCCTACAATGAGCAGTTCTTC; CDR3aa: CASSFAGASYNEQFF
abundance: NA; v_gene: TRBV29-1; j_gene: TRBJ2-7; d_gene: TRBD1; CDR3nt: TGCAGCGTTTCCCGGACAGGGGACTACGAGCAGTACTTC; CDR3aa: CSVSRTGDYEQYF
abundance: once; v_gene: TRBV10-3; j_gene: TRBJ2-1; d_gene: NA; CDR3nt: TGTGCCATCAGAGAACATGTGACTAGTGAAGACAATGAGCAGTTCTTC; CDR3aa: CAIREHVTSEDNEQFF
abundance: many; v_gene: TRBV6-5; j_gene: TRBJ1-2; d_gene: NA; CDR3nt: TGTGCCAGCAGTTACTCGACAGGCTCTGGCTACACCTTC; CDR3aa: CASSYSTGSGYTF
abundance: few; v_gene: TRBV7-8; j_gene: TRBJ2-3; d_gene: TRBD2; CDR3nt: TGTGCCAGCAGCTTAGAATCCTTCAGCGGGAGAGCCACAGATACGCAGTATTTT; CDR3aa: CASSLESFSGRATDTQYF
abundance: NA; v_gene: TRBV7-2; j_gene: TRBJ1-2; d_gene: NA; CDR3nt: TGTGCCAGCAGCTCCCGGGGTAACTATGGCTACACCTTC; CDR3aa: CASSSRGNYGYTF
abundance: NA; v_gene: TRBV4-3; j_gene: TRBJ2-7; d_gene: NA; CDR3nt: TGCGCCAGCAGCCAAGGAGGCTCCTACGAGCAGTACTTC; CDR3aa: CASSQGGSYEQYF
abundance: NA; v_gene: TRBV7-2; j_gene: TRBJ2-5; d_gene: TRBD2; CDR3nt: TGTGCCAGCAGCTTCGGGACTAGCGGAGTAGAGACCCAGTACTTC; CDR3aa: CASSFGTSGVETQYF
abundance: NA; v_gene: TRBV28; j_gene: TRBJ1-2; d_gene: TRBD1; CDR3nt: TGTGCCAGCAGCCGAGGGACAGGGGGAGGGTATGGCTACACCTTC; CDR3aa: CASSRGTGGGYGYTF
abundance: NA; v_gene: TRBV6-5; j_gene: TRBJ2-7; d_gene: NA; CDR3nt: TGTGCCAGCAGTTCCCCCTTCGGGAGTGGGAACGAGCAGTACTTC; CDR3aa: CASSSPFGSGNEQYF
abundance: NA; v_gene: TRBV27; j_gene: TRBJ2-5; d_gene: NA; CDR3nt: TGTGCCAGCAGCCCCCCGATGGAGGAGACCCAGTACTTC; CDR3aa: CASSPPMEETQYF
abundance: few; v_gene: TRBV6-5; j_gene: TRBJ2-2; d_gene: NA; CDR3nt: TGTGCCAGCAGTTACCCTCAGTCCACCGGGGAGCTGTTTTTT; CDR3aa: CASSYPQSTGELFF
abundance: NA; v_gene: TRBV7-8; j_gene: TRBJ2-7; d_gene: NA; CDR3nt: TGTGCCAGCAGCCAGAGGGCAGGCTACGAGCAGTACTTC; CDR3aa: CASSQRAGYEQYF
abundance: NA; v_gene: TRBV15; j_gene: TRBJ2-6; d_gene: NA; CDR3nt: TGTGCCACCAGCAGATTTCGACAGACTTACTCTGGGGCCAACGTCCTGACTTTC; CDR3aa: CATSRFRQTYSGANVLTF
abundance: NA; v_gene: TRBV30; j_gene: TRBJ2-1; d_gene: NA; CDR3nt: TGTGCCTGGAGTGCCCCATACAATGAGCAGTTCTTC; CDR3aa: CAWSAPYNEQFF
abundance: NA; v_gene: TRBV21-1; j_gene: TRBJ2-5; d_gene: NA; CDR3nt: TGTGCCAGCAGCAAAGTGGGCGGGAGTGAGGAGACCCAGTACTTC; CDR3aa: CASSKVGGSEETQYF
abundance: NA; v_gene: TRBV27; j_gene: TRBJ2-5; d_gene: TRBD1; CDR3nt: TGTGCCAGCAGTAGACAGGGGCAAGAGACCCAGTACTTC; CDR3aa: CASSRQGQETQYF
abundance: NA; v_gene: TRBV28; j_gene: TRBJ1-5; d_gene: TRBD1; CDR3nt: TGTGCCAACGCGGACAGGGGGTGGAATCAGCCCCAGCATTTT; CDR3aa: CANADRGWNQPQHF
abundance: NA; v_gene: TRBV5-8; j_gene: TRBJ2-7; d_gene: TRBD1; CDR3nt: TGTGCCAGCAGCGGAACAGGGGGCTTCGCCTACGAGCAGTACTTC; CDR3aa: CASSGTGGFAYEQYF
abundance: NA; v_gene: TRBV5-4; j_gene: TRBJ2-7; d_gene: TRBD2; CDR3nt: TGTGCCAGCAGCCGGGGACTAGCGGGGAACGAGCAGTACTTC; CDR3aa: CASSRGLAGNEQYF
abundance: NA; v_gene: TRBV7-2; j_gene: TRBJ2-2; d_gene: NA; CDR3nt: TGTGCCAGCAGCGTTACAGGGATCCAAAACACCGGGGAGCTGTTTTTT; CDR3aa: CASSVTGIQNTGELFF
abundance: once; v_gene: TRBV5-1; j_gene: TRBJ2-1; d_gene: NA; CDR3nt: TGCGCCAGCAGCTCATACAATGAGCAGTTCTTC; CDR3aa: CASSSYNEQFF
abundance: NA; v_gene: TRBV7-9; j_gene: TRBJ1-4; d_gene: TRBD1; CDR3nt: TGTGCCAGCAGCTTTAGCCTCGGACAGGGAGGAACTAATGAAAAACTGTTTTTT; CDR3aa: CASSFSLGQGGTNEKLFF
abundance: NA; v_gene: TRBV18; j_gene: TRBJ2-5; d_gene: TRBD2; CDR3nt: TGTGCCAGCTCACCACCGGCAGGGAGGGTGGAGACCCAGTACTTC; CDR3aa: CASSPPAGRVETQYF
abundance: NA; v_gene: TRBV23-1; j_gene: TRBJ2-2; d_gene: TRBD2; CDR3nt: TGCGCCAGCAGTCATACTAGCGGTACTGGGGGAGTCGACACCGGGGAGCTGTTTTTT; CDR3aa: CASSHTSGTGGVDTGELFF
abundance: NA; v_gene: TRBV5-1; j_gene: TRBJ1-4; d_gene: TRBD1; CDR3nt: TGCGCCAGCAGCCCGGGACAGCTTAATGAAAAACTGTTTTTT; CDR3aa: CASSPGQLNEKLFF